This T cell receptor beta chain originates from a study of identical twins. Study-wide results and caveats: In beta out-of-frame sequences, the excess sharing between twins was weaker. Carriage of fewer insertions was seen in abundant cord blood beta clonotypes, whereas memory repertoires showed none.

The table lists this clonotype with a few counts. Antigen unknown. The ends lost 3 bases at V and 5 bases at J; junction bases unmatched: 1. Germline lookup yields CDR1 MGHDK and CDR2 SYGVNS. The CDR3 is made up of 14 amino acids. TCRdb reprocessed the 5' RACE reads via MiXCR and lists one record per CDR3 protein. This sample has about 340,000 distinct CDR3 sequences; 9% to 15% occur once, and the top ten carry more than 6%. These data were also reused for a study on yellow fever vaccine responses in identical twins.

This rearrangement joins TRBV25-1 to TRBJ2-3; 11 nucleotides line up with TRBD2. This sequence was found in a woman aged 18-35 years in good health. The sample taken for sequencing was CD8+ T cells sorted from blood. The DNA of the CDR3 is TGTGCCAGCAGTGACGGACTAGCGGGAGATACGCAGTATTTT. Protein product: CASSDGLAGDTQYF.